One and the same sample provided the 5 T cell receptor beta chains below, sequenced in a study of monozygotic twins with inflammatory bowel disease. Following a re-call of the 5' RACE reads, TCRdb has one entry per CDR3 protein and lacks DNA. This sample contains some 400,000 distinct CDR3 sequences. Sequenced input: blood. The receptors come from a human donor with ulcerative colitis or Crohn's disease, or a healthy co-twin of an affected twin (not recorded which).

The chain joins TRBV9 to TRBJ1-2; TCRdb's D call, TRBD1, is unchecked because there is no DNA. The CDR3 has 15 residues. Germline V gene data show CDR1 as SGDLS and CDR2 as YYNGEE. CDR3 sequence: CASSDGWDTGHGYTF.

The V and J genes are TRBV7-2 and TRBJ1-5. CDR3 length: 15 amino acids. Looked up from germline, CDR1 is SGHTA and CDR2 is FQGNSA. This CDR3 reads CASSPGGPFNQPQHF.

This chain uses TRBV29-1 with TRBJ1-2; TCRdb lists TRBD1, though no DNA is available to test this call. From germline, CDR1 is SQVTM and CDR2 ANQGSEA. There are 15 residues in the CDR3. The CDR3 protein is CSVPGDRTKHYGYTF.

The CDR3 loop is CASSHPGQLNTEAFF. The chain links TRBV4-1 to TRBJ1-1; the TRBD1 assignment by TCRdb is unverifiable without DNA. Germline-derived CDR1 and CDR2 are MGHRA and YSYEKL. The CDR3 runs 15 residues.

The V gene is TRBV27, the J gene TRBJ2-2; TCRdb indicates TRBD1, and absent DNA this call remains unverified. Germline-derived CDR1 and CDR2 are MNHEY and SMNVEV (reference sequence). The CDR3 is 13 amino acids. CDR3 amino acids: CACRDREAGELFF.